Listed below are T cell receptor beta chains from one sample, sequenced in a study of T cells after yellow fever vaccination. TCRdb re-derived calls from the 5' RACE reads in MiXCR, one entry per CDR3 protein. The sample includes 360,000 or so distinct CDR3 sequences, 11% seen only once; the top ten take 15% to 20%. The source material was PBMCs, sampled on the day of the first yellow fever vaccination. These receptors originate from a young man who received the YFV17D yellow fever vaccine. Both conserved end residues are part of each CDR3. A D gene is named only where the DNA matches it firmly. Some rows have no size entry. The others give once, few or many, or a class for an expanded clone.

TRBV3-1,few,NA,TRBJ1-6,TGTGCCAGCAGCCAAGTCGGGGGGGATTCACCCCTCCACTTT,CASSQVGGDSPLHF
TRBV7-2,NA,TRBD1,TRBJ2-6,TGTGCCAGCAGCTTGGGACAGGCTGGGGCCAACGTCCTGACTTTC,CASSLGQAGANVLTF
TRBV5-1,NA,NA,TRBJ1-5,TGCGCCAGCAGCTTGGCAAGTTCTGTTAGCAATCAGCCCCAGCATTTT,CASSLASSVSNQPQHF
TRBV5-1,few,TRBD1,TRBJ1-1,TGCGCCAGCAGCTTACCCTTCGACAGGGAGAGGACTGAAGCTTTCTTT,CASSLPFDRERTEAFF
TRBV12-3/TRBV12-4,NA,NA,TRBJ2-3,TGTGCCAGCACTGGGGTGGCCGGGGATACGCAGTATTTT,CASTGVAGDTQYF
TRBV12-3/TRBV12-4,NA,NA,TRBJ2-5,TGTGCCAGCACCCCTTGGGGTCCAGAGACCCAGTACTTC,CASTPWGPETQYF
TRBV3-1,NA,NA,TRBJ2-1,TGTGCCAGCAGCCAAGTCTACAATGAGCAGTTCTTC,CASSQVYNEQFF
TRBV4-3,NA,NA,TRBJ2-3,TGCGCCAGCAGCCAAGAGGATCGAAGGGAATCAGATACGCAGTATTTT,CASSQEDRRESDTQYF
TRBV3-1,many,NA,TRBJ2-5,TGTGCCAGCAGCCAAGATCCTGGGCTGTGGAGCGGAGAGACCCAGTACTTC,CASSQDPGLWSGETQYF
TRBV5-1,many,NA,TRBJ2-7,TGCGCCAGCAGCCCGGGAGGGGACAGCGCGTACGAGCAGTACTTC,CASSPGGDSAYEQYF
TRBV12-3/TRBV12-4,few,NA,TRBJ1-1,TGTGCCAGCAGTTTCCCGGGGCTAGAAGCTTTCTTT,CASSFPGLEAFF
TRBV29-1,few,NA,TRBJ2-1,TGCAGCGTTGGGCGGCTAGTAACAAACAATGAGCAGTTCTTC,CSVGRLVTNNEQFF
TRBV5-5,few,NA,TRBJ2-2,TGTGCCAGCAGCTTGAGCGGCACCCTGGGCACCGGGGAGCTGTTTTTT,CASSLSGTLGTGELFF
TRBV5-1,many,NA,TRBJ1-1,TGCGCCAGCAGTTTACTATTGGGAAAAGAGACTGAAGCTTTCTTT,CASSLLLGKETEAFF
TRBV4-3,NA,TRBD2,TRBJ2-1,TGCGCCAGCAGCCCTCGCGTAGCGGGGTCCTACAATGAGCAGTTCTTC,CASSPRVAGSYNEQFF
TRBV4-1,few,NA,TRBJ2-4,TGCGCCAGCAGCCAAGATGACAGGGGAGGGGGAAACATTCAGTACTTC,CASSQDDRGGGNIQYF
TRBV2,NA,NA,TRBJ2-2,TGTGCCAGCAGTGGGGGGGCCCCCCCCGGGGAGCTGTTTTTT,CASSGGAPPGELFF
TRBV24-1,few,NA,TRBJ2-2,TGTGCCACCAGGGGGCCAGGAACCGGGGAGCTGTTTTTT,CATRGPGTGELFF
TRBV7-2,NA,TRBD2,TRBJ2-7,TGTGCCAGCAGCTCTCCGGGACTAGCATACGAGCAGTACTTC,CASSSPGLAYEQYF
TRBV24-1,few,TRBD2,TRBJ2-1,TGTGCCACCAGTGATCCTGGGTTAGCGGGGGGCTTTTACAATGAGCAGTTCTTC,CATSDPGLAGGFYNEQFF
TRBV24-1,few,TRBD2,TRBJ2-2,TGTGCCACCAGTGGGAGCGGGAAACAACCTGCCGCGAACACCGGGGAGCTGTTTTTT,CATSGSGKQPAANTGELFF
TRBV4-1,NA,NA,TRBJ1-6,TGCGCCAGCAGCCAAGATCTCGGCAGGAATTCACCCCTCCACTTT,CASSQDLGRNSPLHF
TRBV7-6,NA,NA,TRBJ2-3,TGTGCCAGCAGCTTAGCCGGACACGATGTGGATACGCAGTATTTT,CASSLAGHDVDTQYF
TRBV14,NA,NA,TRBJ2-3,TGTGCCAGCAGCCAAGTTAGGGGGGCAGTGTTTGGAGATACGCAGTATTTT,CASSQVRGAVFGDTQYF
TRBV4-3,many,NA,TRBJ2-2,TGCGCCAGCAGGGACTACACCGGGGAGCTGTTTTTT,CASRDYTGELFF
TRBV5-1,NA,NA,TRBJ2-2,TGCGCCAGCAGCGGAATACAAGGGCCCGGGGAGCTGTTTTTT,CASSGIQGPGELFF
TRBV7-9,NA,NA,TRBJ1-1,TGTGCCAGCAGCTTAGCGGGGGTTAGTTCTGAAGCTTTCTTT,CASSLAGVSSEAFF
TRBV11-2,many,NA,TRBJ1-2,TGTGCCAGCAGCTTATTATCCCCCCGGACAGCCAACTATGGCTACACCTTC,CASSLLSPRTANYGYTF
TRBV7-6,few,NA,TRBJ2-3,TGTGCCAGCAGCACGCGGGGGCCTAGCACAGATACGCAGTATTTT,CASSTRGPSTDTQYF
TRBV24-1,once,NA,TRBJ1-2,TGTGCCACTTCCCGGACGGACCAGGGTGGCTACACCTTC,CATSRTDQGGYTF
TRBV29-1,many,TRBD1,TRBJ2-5,TGCAGCGTGAAACAGGGGTTGCGGGAGACCCAGTACTTC,CSVKQGLRETQYF
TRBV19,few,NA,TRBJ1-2,TGTGCCAGTAGTACCGCGCTGGGAGCTAACTATGGCTACACCTTC,CASSTALGANYGYTF
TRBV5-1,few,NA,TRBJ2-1,TGCGCCAGCAGGGGAGGCCCCGATTTTTACAATGAGCAGTTCTTC,CASRGGPDFYNEQFF
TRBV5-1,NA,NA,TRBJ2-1,TGCGCCAGCAGCCACCCAGGGGTCTCCGAGCAGTTCTTC,CASSHPGVSEQFF
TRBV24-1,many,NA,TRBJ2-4,TGTGCCACCAGTGATTTCAGGCAGGGAGGCATTCAGTACTTC,CATSDFRQGGIQYF
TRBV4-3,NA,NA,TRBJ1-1,TGCGCCAGCAGCCAAGATTTCCGCCAGACTGAAGCTTTCTTT,CASSQDFRQTEAFF
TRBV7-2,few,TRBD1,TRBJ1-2,TGTGCCAGCAGCTTACGGGACAGGGGGAATGGCTACACCTTC,CASSLRDRGNGYTF
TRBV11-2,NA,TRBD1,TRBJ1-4,TGTGCCAGCAGCGAGATGGGACAGGGCTTTGAAAAACTGTTTTTT,CASSEMGQGFEKLFF
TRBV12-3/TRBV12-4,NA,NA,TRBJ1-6,TGTGCCAGCAGCCCCGGACTGGCGGGGTCACCCCTCCACTTT,CASSPGLAGSPLHF
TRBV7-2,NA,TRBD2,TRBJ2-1,TGTGCCAGCAAGACTAGCGGGGGGGGTTATGATGAGCAGTTCTTC,CASKTSGGGYDEQFF
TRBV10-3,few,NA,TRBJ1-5,TGTGCCATCGGTCCGGACGATAGCAATCAGCCCCAGCATTTT,CAIGPDDSNQPQHF
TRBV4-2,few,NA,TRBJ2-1,TGTGCCAGCAGCCAAGGATCCCAGGGTTCTAATGAGCAGTTCTTC,CASSQGSQGSNEQFF
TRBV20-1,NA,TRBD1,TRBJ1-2,TGCAGTGTTGTCGACAGGGGGAAGTATGGCTACACCTTC,CSVVDRGKYGYTF
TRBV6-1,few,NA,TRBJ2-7,TGTGCCGTGGGCGAACCCCATGCTTACTACGAGCAGTACTTC,CAVGEPHAYYEQYF
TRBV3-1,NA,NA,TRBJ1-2,TGTGCCAGCAGCCAGTGGGATAGTGGAGGCTACACCTTC,CASSQWDSGGYTF
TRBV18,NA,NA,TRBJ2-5,TGTGCCAGCTCACCCCGGGAGTCAACCCAAGAGACCCAGTACTTC,CASSPRESTQETQYF
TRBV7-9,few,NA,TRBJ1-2,TGTGCCAGCAGCTTAGTACAGGGAACAGATGGCTACACCTTC,CASSLVQGTDGYTF
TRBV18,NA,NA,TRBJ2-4,TGTGCCAGCTCACCAGACGGCAGTAAAAACATTCAGTACTTC,CASSPDGSKNIQYF
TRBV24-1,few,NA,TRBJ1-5,TGTGCCACCAGTGACCGAAGCAATCAGCCCCAGCATTTT,CATSDRSNQPQHF
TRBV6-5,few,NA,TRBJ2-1,TGTGCCAGCAGTTACCGGGGACTTCCTCCCTACAATGAGCAGTTCTTC,CASSYRGLPPYNEQFF
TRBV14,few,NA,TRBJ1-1,TGTGCCAGCAGCCAAGTTTTTAATTGGGGGTTCATCACTGAAGCTTTCTTT,CASSQVFNWGFITEAFF
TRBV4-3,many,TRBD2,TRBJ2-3,TGCGCCAGCAGCCAAGCGCGGGGGGATACGCAGTATTTT,CASSQARGDTQYF
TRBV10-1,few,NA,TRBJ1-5,TGCGCCATCAACAGGGTCCTCAATCAGCCCCAGCATTTT,CAINRVLNQPQHF
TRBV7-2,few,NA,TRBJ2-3,TGTGCCACCCTCAGGCCGGGTGGCACAGATACGCAGTATTTT,CATLRPGGTDTQYF